The 21 T cell receptor beta chains in this list originate from one sample, sequenced in a study of blood T cell repertoires in COVID-19. The method was immunoSEQ multiplex PCR; TCRdb's version includes in-frame clones alone and lacks a portion of them. The data hold 150,000 or so clones, with around 90% observed a single time. Sequenced material: PBMCs or T cells enriched from blood (not recorded which). These receptors originate from a woman in her 40s who had been exposed to COVID-19.

V usage is TRBV4-3 and J usage is TRBJ2-5, with D possibly being TRBD2 (7 bases). The germline V gene has CDR1 LGHNA and CDR2 YSLEER. V was cut by 5 bases and J by 4 bases, with 17 bases left in between. The CDR3 has 15 residues. CDR3 protein: CASSEVGGGGETQYF. CDR3 sequence (DNA): TGCGCCAGCAGCGAGGTTGGGGGAGGGGGAGAGACCCAGTACTTC.

The chain employs TRBV5-1 and TRBJ1-2, with D tentatively TRBD1 (5 bases). This CDR3 is 17 amino acids long. Germline lookup yields CDR1 SGHRS and CDR2 YFSETQ. V lost 0 bases, J lost 1 base, and 16 bases lay in between. CDR3 protein: CASSLDPVAGINYGYTF. For the CDR3, the DNA is TGCGCCAGCAGCTTGGACCCGGTGGCAGGGATTAACTATGGCTACACCTTC.

A note on this clone: The sample holds other DNA sequences that translate to the same CDR3. J is TRBJ1-5 and V is TRBV3-1 (or the pseudogene TRBV3-2), with 9 bases matching TRBD1. V gave up 1 base and J gave up 2 bases; unmatched junction bases: 0. The CDR3 is 15 residues long. Germline loops: CDR1 LGHDT, CDR2 YNNKEL (reference sequence). DNA for the CDR3: TGTGCCAGCAGCCAAGGGACAGGGGGCAATCAGCCCCAGCATTTT. It codes for CASSQGTGGNQPQHF.

J is TRBJ1-5 and V is TRBV6-5; no clear D gene. The CDR3 runs to 13 residues. V lost 6 bases and J 4 bases, leaving 10 bases between the germline ends. CDR1 is MNHEY and CDR2 is SVGAGI in the germline V gene. CDR3 protein: CASSHGGNQPQHF. CDR3 coding DNA: TGTGCCAGCAGCCACGGAGGGAATCAGCCCCAGCATTTT.

The V gene is TRBV4-1, the J gene TRBJ2-7, with 10 bases identical to TRBD2. In germline, CDR1 is MGHRA, CDR2 YSYEKL. V was clipped by 4 bases and J by 0 bases; unmatched bases: 3. The CDR3 sequence is 15 residues long. The chain's CDR3 is CASSPAGGSSYEQYF. CDR3 DNA sequence: TGCGCCAGCAGCCCAGCGGGAGGGAGCTCCTACGAGCAGTACTTC.

J is TRBJ1-4 and V is TRBV12-5; D call uncertain. V dropped 0 bases and J dropped 5 bases, with 16 bases sitting between them. Germline CDR1 and CDR2: LGHNT and FRNRAP. This CDR3 region has 17 residues. CDR3 sequence (DNA): TGTGCTAGTGGTTTGGTAATTTTTGGGCAGGCAAATGAAAAACTGTTTTTT. This encodes CASGLVIFGQANEKLFF.

The chain uses TRBV2 and TRBJ1-3, with D possibly TRBD1 on 5 matching bases. CDR3 length: 15 amino acids. The germline V gene has CDR1 SNHLY and CDR2 FYNNEI. V lost 0 bases to trimming and J lost 2 bases, with 8 bases between them. The CDR3 loop is CASSEAGRAGNTIYF. The CDR3 DNA is TGTGCCAGCAGTGAAGCCGGCAGGGCTGGAAACACCATATATTTT.

This chain joins TRBV18 and TRBJ2-7, with D unclear. Trimming left V 0 bases short and J 7 bases short, with 7 bases between. The CDR3 consists of 12 residues. Looked up from germline, CDR1 is KGHSH and CDR2 is LQKENI. This CDR3 reads CASSPPEMEQYF. CDR3 bases: TGTGCCAGCTCACCACCGGAGATGGAGCAGTACTTC.

This chain links TRBV7-6 with TRBJ2-7, with 10 bases lining up with TRBD2. Germline CDR1 reads SGHVS; CDR2 reads FNYEAQ. Germline trimming cut 0 bases from V and 0 bases from J; bases unmatched to any gene: 5. The CDR3 covers 17 residues. The CDR3: CASSLASGGSYSYEQYF. The CDR3 nucleotides are TGTGCCAGCAGCTTAGCTAGCGGGGGGTCTTACTCCTACGAGCAGTACTTC.

CDR3: CASSLGQGTGNTIYF. Written as DNA, the CDR3 is TGCGCCAGCAGCTTGGGTCAGGGCACTGGAAACACCATATATTTT. The V and J genes are TRBV5-1 and TRBJ1-3; weak D call: TRBD1 (5 bases). CDR1 and CDR2 from the germline V gene are SGHRS and YFSETQ. The CDR3 is made up of 15 amino acids. V was shortened by 0 bases and J by 2 bases, with 9 bases between the two germline ends.

The rearrangement uses TRBV10-2 and TRBJ1-1; 7 bases align to TRBD1. J lost 3 bases, V lost 6 bases, and 10 bases had no gene match. Germline V gene data show CDR1 as WSHSY and CDR2 as SAAADI. CDR3 size: 15 residues. The DNA of the CDR3 is TGCGCCAGCAGGTACGACAGGGCGTCTGACACTGAAGCTTTCTTT. This sequence encodes CASRYDRASDTEAFF.

The gene calls are TRBV3-1 (or the pseudogene TRBV3-2) and TRBJ2-3; the match to TRBD2 covers 12 bases. Germline assignment: CDR1 LGHDT and CDR2 YNNKEL (reference sequence). J lost 4 bases, V lost 4 bases, and 6 bases had no gene match. The CDR3 has 16 amino acids. The CDR3 DNA reads as TGTGCCAGCAGCCTCCGACTAGCGGGAGCCCCAGATACGCAGTATTTT. It yields the protein CASSLRLAGAPDTQYF.

V is TRBV19 and J is TRBJ2-7; the match to TRBD1 covers 9 bases. Germline CDR1 is LNHDA and CDR2 is SQIVND (reference sequence). This CDR3 spans 15 amino acids. Trimming took 1 base from V and 3 from J; bases not matched to a gene: 4. The CDR3, as DNA: TGTGCCAGTAGTATAGGGACAGGGGCGATCTACGAGCAGTACTTC. This encodes CASSIGTGAIYEQYF.

The V call is TRBV4-2, the J call TRBJ2-7, with D perhaps matching TRBD1 (5 bases). The CDR3 has 17 amino acids. Per germline, CDR1 LGHNA and CDR2 YNFKEQ. V was trimmed by 4 bases and J by 3 bases, leaving 22 bases between them. CDR3 bases: TGTGCCAGCAGCCGAAGTAGGGGTGGCAGGGATGACTACGAGCAGTACTTC. It translates to CASSRSRGGRDDYEQYF.

The chain couples TRBV11-2 to TRBJ2-2; the match to TRBD2 covers 9 bases. After removal of 0 bases from V and 1 base from J, the junction contained 0 bases not matched to a gene. Germline CDR1 SGHAT, CDR2 FQNNGV. The CDR3 covers 16 residues. CDR3 sequence (DNA): TGTGCCAGCAGCTTAGAACTAGCGGGGAACACCGGGGAGCTGTTTTTT. Its translation is CASSLELAGNTGELFF.

The chain employs TRBV18 and TRBJ1-5; possible D gene TRBD1, 5 bases. Trimming cost V 3 bases and J 2 bases, with 14 bases left between them. The CDR3 runs 16 residues. Looked up from germline, CDR1 is KGHSH and CDR2 is LQKENI. CDR3 sequence: CASSPQDTYGNQPQHF. CDR3 bases: TGTGCCAGCTCACCCCAGGACACCTATGGCAATCAGCCCCAGCATTTT.

Comments on this clone: An end of the junction differs from the germline gene, which may be a read error. This chain joins TRBV7-3 and TRBJ1-1; possibly TRBD1 for D (6 bases). Germline V gives CDR1 SGHTA, CDR2 FQGTGA. The CDR3 covers 14 residues. The CDR3 nucleotides are TGTGCCAGCAGCCCATTAGTGGGCCCACAGGGCCTAACGTTT. Translating it yields CASSPLVGPQGLTF.

CDR3 sequence (DNA): TGTGCCAGTAGTAAAACTAGCGGGGATTCCTACGAGCAGTACTTC. This encodes CASSKTSGDSYEQYF. The chain is built from TRBV19 and TRBJ2-7, with TRBD2 identical over 10 bases. Germline V CDR1 and CDR2: LNHDA, SQIVND (reference sequence). J gave up 1 base and V 4 bases, and 4 bases lay outside the gene matches. The CDR3 length is 15 residues.

This clone was seen only a few times. The J gene is TRBJ2-1, the V gene TRBV6-1, with a weak D call TRBD2 (5 bases). The V end lost 3 bases, the J end lost 9 bases, and 9 bases lay between the germline ends. The CDR3 is 12 residues long. The V gene's germline CDR1 is MNHNS and CDR2 SASEGT. This chain's CDR3 is CASSDGVGEQFF. The CDR3, as DNA: TGTGCCAGCAGTGACGGGGTCGGTGAGCAGTTCTTC.

V and J are TRBV7-8 and TRBJ1-2; 8 bases map to TRBD1. The CDR3 runs to 17 residues. In germline, CDR1 is SGHVS, CDR2 FQNEAQ. Trimming took 0 bases from V and 0 from J; bases not matched to a gene: 6. CDR3 nucleotides: TGTGCCAGCAGCTTAGCGGGCAGGGGGCCAGCTAACTATGGCTACACCTTC. It translates to CASSLAGRGPANYGYTF.

The chain has TRBV20-1 and TRBJ2-1; D might be TRBD2 (5 bases). The CDR3 contains 11 residues. V dropped 3 bases and J dropped 9 bases, with 9 bases sitting between them. Germline loops: CDR1 DFQATT, CDR2 SNEGSKA (reference sequence). This CDR3 is CSASRTGEQFF. The CDR3 DNA follows: TGCAGTGCTAGTAGGACTGGTGAGCAGTTCTTC.